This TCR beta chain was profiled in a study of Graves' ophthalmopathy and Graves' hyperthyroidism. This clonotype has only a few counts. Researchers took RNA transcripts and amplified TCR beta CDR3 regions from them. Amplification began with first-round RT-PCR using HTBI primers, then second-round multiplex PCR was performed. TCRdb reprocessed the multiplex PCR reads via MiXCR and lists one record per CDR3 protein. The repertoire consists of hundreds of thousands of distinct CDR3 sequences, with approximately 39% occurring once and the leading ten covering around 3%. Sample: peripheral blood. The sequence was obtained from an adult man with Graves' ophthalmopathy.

The chain's CDR3 is CASSLGREGTQYF. Written as DNA, the CDR3 is TGCGCCAGCAGCTTGGGGCGGGAGGGGACCCAGTACTTC. The V gene is TRBV5-1, the J gene TRBJ2-5; 9 nucleotides align to TRBD2. The CDR3 is made up of 13 amino acids. Germline V CDR1 and CDR2: SGHRS, YFSETQ. Germline trimming cut 0 bases from V and 7 bases from J; bases unmatched to any gene: 1.